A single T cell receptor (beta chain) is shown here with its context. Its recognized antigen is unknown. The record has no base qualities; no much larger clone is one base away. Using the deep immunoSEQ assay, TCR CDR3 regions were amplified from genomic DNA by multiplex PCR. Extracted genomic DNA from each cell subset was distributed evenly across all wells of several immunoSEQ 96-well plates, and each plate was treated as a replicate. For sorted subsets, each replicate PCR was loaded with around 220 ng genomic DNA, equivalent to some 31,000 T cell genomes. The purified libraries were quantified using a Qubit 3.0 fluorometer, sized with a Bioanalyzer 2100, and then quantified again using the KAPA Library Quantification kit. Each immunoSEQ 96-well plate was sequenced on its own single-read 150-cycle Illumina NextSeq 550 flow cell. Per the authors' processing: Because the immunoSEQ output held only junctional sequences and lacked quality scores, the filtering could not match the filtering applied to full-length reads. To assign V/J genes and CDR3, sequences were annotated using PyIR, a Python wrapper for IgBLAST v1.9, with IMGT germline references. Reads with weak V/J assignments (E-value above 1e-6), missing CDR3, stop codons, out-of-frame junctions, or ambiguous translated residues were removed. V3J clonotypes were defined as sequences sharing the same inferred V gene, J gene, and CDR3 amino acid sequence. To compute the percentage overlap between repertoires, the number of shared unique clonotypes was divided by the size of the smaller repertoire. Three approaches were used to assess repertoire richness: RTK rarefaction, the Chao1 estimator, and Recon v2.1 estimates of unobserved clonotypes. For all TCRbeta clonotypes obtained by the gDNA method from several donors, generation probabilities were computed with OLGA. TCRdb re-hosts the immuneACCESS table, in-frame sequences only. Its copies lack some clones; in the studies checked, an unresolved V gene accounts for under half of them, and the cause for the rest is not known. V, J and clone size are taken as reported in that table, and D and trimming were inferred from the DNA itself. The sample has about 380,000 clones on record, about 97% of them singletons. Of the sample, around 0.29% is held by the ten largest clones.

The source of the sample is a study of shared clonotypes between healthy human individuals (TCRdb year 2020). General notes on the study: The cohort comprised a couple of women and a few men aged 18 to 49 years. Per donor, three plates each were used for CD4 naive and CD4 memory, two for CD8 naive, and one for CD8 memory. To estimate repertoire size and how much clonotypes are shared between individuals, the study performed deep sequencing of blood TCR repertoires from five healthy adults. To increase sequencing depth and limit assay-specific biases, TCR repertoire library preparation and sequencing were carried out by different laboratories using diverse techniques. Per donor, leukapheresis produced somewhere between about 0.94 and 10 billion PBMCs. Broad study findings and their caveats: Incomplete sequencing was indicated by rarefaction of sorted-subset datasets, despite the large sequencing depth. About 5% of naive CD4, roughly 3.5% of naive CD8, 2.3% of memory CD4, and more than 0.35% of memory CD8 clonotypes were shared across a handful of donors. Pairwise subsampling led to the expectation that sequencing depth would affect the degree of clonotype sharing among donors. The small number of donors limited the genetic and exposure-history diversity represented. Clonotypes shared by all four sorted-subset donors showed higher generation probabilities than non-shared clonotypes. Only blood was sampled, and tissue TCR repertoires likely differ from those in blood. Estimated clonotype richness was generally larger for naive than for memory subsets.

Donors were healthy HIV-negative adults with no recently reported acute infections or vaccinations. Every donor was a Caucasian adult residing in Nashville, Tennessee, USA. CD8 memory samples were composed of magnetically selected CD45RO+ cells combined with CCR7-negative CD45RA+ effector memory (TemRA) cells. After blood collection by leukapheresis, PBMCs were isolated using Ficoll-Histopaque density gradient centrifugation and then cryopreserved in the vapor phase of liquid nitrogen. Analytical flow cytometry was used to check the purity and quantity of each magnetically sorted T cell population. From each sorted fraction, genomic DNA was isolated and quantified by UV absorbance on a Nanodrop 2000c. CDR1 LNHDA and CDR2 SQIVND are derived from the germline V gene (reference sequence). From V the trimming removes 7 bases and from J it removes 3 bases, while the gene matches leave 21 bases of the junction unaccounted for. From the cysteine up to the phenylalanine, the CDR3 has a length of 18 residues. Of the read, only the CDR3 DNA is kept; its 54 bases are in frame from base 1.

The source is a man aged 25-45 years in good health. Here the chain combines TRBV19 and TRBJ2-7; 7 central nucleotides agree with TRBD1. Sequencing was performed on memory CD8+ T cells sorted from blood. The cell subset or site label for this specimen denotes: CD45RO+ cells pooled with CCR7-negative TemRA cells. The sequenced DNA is TGTGCCAGTACCCCCAAAAAGGGACGACAGGGCACCCTCTACGAGCAGTACTTC. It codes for CASTPKKGRQGTLYEQYF.